A single sample gave rise to the 20 T cell receptor beta chains below, sequenced in a study of blood T cell repertoires in COVID-19. Repertoires were generated with immunoSEQ multiplex PCR, while TCRdb's copy carries only in-frame clones and drops some. The repertoire has fewer than 400,000 clones, around nine tenths of them found once; the top ten carry roughly a tenth. Sequencing was carried out using PBMCs or T cells enriched from blood (not recorded which). All receptors come from a woman between 45 and 60 years old who had recovered from COVID-19.

The chain joins TRBV3-1 (or the pseudogene TRBV3-2) to TRBJ1-2, with TRBD1 as a possible D gene (6 bases). CDR3 length: 14 amino acids. V lost 2 bases and J lost 4, with 11 bases in between. CDR1 and CDR2 from the germline V gene are LGHDT and YNNKEL (reference sequence). For the CDR3, the DNA is TGTGCCAGCAGCCAATTCGGGACACCCTATGGCTACACCTTC. It translates to CASSQFGTPYGYTF.

This CDR3 is CSASPRGGSYEQYF. CDR3 nucleotides: TGCAGTGCTAGTCCCCGGGGAGGCTCCTACGAGCAGTACTTC. The V and J genes are TRBV20-1 and TRBJ2-7; D may be TRBD2 (6 bases). V lost 3 bases, J lost 0 bases, and 12 bases lay in between. Germline assignment: CDR1 DFQATT and CDR2 SNEGSKA (reference sequence). CDR3 length: 14 residues.

V usage is TRBV3-1 (or the pseudogene TRBV3-2) and J usage is TRBJ1-5, with a possible D match to TRBD1 (5 bases). This CDR3 has 14 amino acids. Per germline, CDR1 LGHDT and CDR2 YNNKEL (reference sequence). The V gene lost 6 bases and the J gene lost 2 bases, with 11 bases spanning the gap. CDR3 sequence reads: CASSRGEGNQPQHF. The CDR3, as DNA: TGTGCCAGCAGTCGGGGGGAGGGCAATCAGCCCCAGCATTTT.

The chain employs TRBV6-6 and TRBJ2-1, with D possibly matching TRBD1 (6 bases). Germline V lookup: CDR1 MNHNY, CDR2 SVGAGI (reference sequence). V was shortened by 8 bases and J by 9 bases, with 14 bases between the two germline ends. The CDR3 contains 12 residues. The CDR3 reads CASQGQPGEQFF. The CDR3 DNA follows: TGTGCCAGCCAAGGACAGCCGGGTGAGCAGTTCTTC.

The rearrangement joins TRBV7-9 to TRBJ2-2; 8 nucleotides match TRBD1. CDR3 size: 16 residues. The V segment lost 6 bases and the J segment 7 bases; nucleotides outside the gene matches: 13. Germline V gives CDR1 SEHNR, CDR2 FQNEAQ (reference sequence). The CDR3 DNA follows: TGTGCCAGCAGAGTTTCTAGGACAGGGACCAACGGGGAGCTGTTTTTT. Its translation is CASRVSRTGTNGELFF.

In its sample, this clone was seen a few times. The chain joins TRBV6-5 to TRBJ2-2; TRBD1 is a possible D gene (6 bases). V lost 7 bases to trimming and J lost 6 bases, with 18 bases between them. The CDR3 runs 15 residues. Germline assignment: CDR1 MNHEY and CDR2 SVGAGI. DNA of the CDR3: TGTGCCAGCAACCCACGAAGGGGACAACCCGGGGAGCTGTTTTTT. It codes for CASNPRRGQPGELFF.

V usage is TRBV27 and J usage is TRBJ2-1; 7 nucleotides line up with TRBD1. CDR3 length: 15 amino acids. The V gene end was trimmed by 5 bases and the J gene end by 4 bases; junction bases not matched to a gene: 8. Germline assignment: CDR1 MNHEY and CDR2 SMNVEV (reference sequence). As DNA, the CDR3 is TGTGCCAGCAGTCCCGGGACAGCACTTTACAATGAGCAGTTCTTC. Translation gives CASSPGTALYNEQFF.

The chain couples TRBV7-3 to TRBJ1-2, with TRBD1 identical over 9 bases. The CDR3 is 18 amino acids. In germline, CDR1 is SGHTA, CDR2 FQGTGA. V shed 5 bases, J shed 4 bases, and the junction held 17 bases outside the gene matches. For the CDR3, the DNA is TGTGCCAGCAGCCCTAACCCGGACAGGGGCTTCCCACTCTATGGCTACACCTTC. Encoded protein: CASSPNPDRGFPLYGYTF.

This clone was counted once. CDR3 residues: CASRSTAVVVGYTF. In DNA, the CDR3 is TGTGCCAGCAGAAGTACAGCGGTAGTTGTTGGCTACACCTTC. The chain uses TRBV2 and TRBJ1-2; D is undetermined. V lost 6 bases and J lost 7, with 18 bases in between. Germline V gene sequence: CDR1 SNHLY, CDR2 FYNNEI. The CDR3 consists of 14 residues.

This chain links TRBV2 with TRBJ2-4, with 10 bases aligning to TRBD2. The CDR3 has 17 residues. The V and J ends lost 5 bases and 7 bases, in that order; junction bases with no gene match: 14. From germline, CDR1 is SNHLY and CDR2 FYNNEI. The CDR3 DNA follows: TGTGCCAGCAGTACGCATAGCGGGGGGTCAAGTTTCAACATTCAGTACTTC. Protein product: CASSTHSGGSSFNIQYF.

Concerning this clone: This sample includes further DNA sequences coding for the same CDR3. The rearrangement uses TRBV18 and TRBJ2-7; D unresolved. This CDR3 region has 14 residues. V was shortened by 0 bases and J by 2 bases, with 8 bases between the two germline ends. Germline V lookup: CDR1 KGHSH, CDR2 LQKENI. The CDR3 DNA follows: TGTGCCAGCTCACCACCCGGCGGAACCTACGAGCAGTACTTC. Protein: CASSPPGGTYEQYF.

The rearrangement links TRBV3-1 (or the pseudogene TRBV3-2) to TRBJ1-2; D unresolved. The CDR3 covers 15 residues. With 0 bases removed from V and 2 bases from J, the gap between germline ends came to 10 bases. Germline V CDR1 and CDR2: LGHDT, YNNKEL (reference sequence). CDR3 in amino acids: CASSQDVEINYGYTF. The DNA for the CDR3 is TGTGCCAGCAGCCAAGATGTCGAGATAAACTATGGCTACACCTTC.

This chain uses TRBV12-3 or TRBV12-4 with TRBJ1-2, with D uncertain. The CDR3 runs to 13 residues. Trimming took 6 bases from V and 2 from J, leaving 10 bases between them. CDR3 region: CASSSSRNYGYTF. The CDR3 region has the DNA TGTGCCAGCAGCTCTTCCAGGAACTATGGCTACACCTTC.

V and J are TRBV18 and TRBJ1-3, with TRBD1 matching 9 bases. V shed 6 bases, J shed 4 bases, and the junction held 7 bases outside the gene matches. CDR1 KGHSH and CDR2 LQKENI come from the germline V gene. The CDR3 length is 15 residues. The CDR3 region is CASSPGQGRGNTIYF. CDR3 sequence (DNA): TGTGCCAGCTCGCCGGGACAGGGTCGCGGAAACACCATATATTTT.

The chain employs TRBV7-9 and TRBJ2-3, with 10 positions matching TRBD1. V was clipped by 4 bases and J by 5 bases; unmatched bases: 12. The CDR3 sequence is 17 residues long. Germline-derived CDR1 and CDR2 are SEHNR and FQNEAQ (reference sequence). The CDR3: CASSSKPGQGFLDTQYF. The CDR3 region has the DNA TGTGCCAGCAGCTCTAAACCGGGACAGGGGTTTTTAGATACGCAGTATTTT.

This clone was picked up one time. J is TRBJ1-4 and V is TRBV12-5; no clear D. The CDR3 is 17 residues long. The V end lost 5 bases, the J end lost 2 bases, and 18 bases lay between the germline ends. Germline CDR1 reads LGHNT; CDR2 reads FRNRAP. Here the CDR3 reads CASGPLQHRGTNEKLFF. The CDR3 DNA reads as TGTGCTAGTGGTCCCCTGCAGCATCGGGGTACTAATGAAAAACTGTTTTTT.

The genes are TRBV5-1 and TRBJ1-2; no definite D call. Trimming removed 5 bases at V and 7 bases at J, with 18 bases between. The germline gives CDR1 SGHRS, CDR2 YFSETQ. This CDR3 contains 14 residues. The CDR3 DNA is TGCGCCAGCAGTCTTTCCGGGGAATCGAGTGGCTACACCTTC. Translation: CASSLSGESSGYTF.

The V and J genes are TRBV27 and TRBJ2-7; TRBD1 aligns across 7 bases. Looked up from germline, CDR1 is MNHEY and CDR2 is SMNVEV (reference sequence). There are 13 residues in the CDR3. The junction had 2 bases not matched to a gene; V was cut back by 3 bases and J by 3 bases. The CDR3 sequence is CASSLGQFYEQYF. CDR3 in DNA: TGTGCCAGCAGTTTGGGACAGTTCTACGAGCAGTACTTC.

This clone was detected only a few times. The V and J genes are TRBV27 and TRBJ2-1; 9 nucleotides agree with TRBD1. With V trimmed by 5 bases and J by 9 bases, 11 bases remained unmatched. The CDR3 has 15 amino acids. Germline assignment: CDR1 MNHEY and CDR2 SMNVEV (reference sequence). The CDR3 sequence: CASSGRDRVQFEQFF. The CDR3 DNA is TGTGCCAGCAGTGGCCGGGACAGGGTGCAATTTGAGCAGTTCTTC.

The CDR3 DNA sequence: TGCGCCAGCAGCTTGGTCGGGACAGATGGCTACACCTTC. Its protein product is CASSLVGTDGYTF. The chain combines TRBV5-1 with TRBJ1-2; 7 nucleotides line up with TRBD1. J was trimmed by 6 bases and V by 0 bases; bases with no gene match: 2. The CDR3 has 13 amino acids. Germline CDR1 reads SGHRS; CDR2 reads YFSETQ.